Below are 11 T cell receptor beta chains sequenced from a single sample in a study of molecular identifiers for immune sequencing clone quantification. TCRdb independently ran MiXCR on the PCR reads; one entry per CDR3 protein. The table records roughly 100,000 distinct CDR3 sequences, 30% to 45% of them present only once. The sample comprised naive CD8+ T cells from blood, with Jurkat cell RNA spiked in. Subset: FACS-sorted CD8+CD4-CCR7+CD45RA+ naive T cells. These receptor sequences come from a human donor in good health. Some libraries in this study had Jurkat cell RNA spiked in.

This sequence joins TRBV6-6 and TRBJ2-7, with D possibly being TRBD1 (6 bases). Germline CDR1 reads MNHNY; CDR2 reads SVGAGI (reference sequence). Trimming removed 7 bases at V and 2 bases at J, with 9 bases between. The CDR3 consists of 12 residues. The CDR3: CASNKGAYEQYF. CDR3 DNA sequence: TGTGCCAGCAACAAGGGGGCCTACGAGCAGTACTTC.

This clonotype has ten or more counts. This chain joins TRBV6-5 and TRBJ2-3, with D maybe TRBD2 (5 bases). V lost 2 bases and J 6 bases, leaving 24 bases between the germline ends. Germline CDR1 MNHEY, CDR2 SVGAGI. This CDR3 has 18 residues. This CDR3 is CASSYGVRYEGLMDTQYF. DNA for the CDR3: TGTGCCAGCAGTTACGGGGTCCGTTATGAGGGATTGATGGATACGCAGTATTTT.

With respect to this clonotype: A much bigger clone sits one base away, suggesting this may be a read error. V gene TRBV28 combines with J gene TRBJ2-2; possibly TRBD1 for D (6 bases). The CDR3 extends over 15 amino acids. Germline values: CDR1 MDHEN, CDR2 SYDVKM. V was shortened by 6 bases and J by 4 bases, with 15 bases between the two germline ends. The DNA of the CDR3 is TGTGCCAGCAGCCCCCGGGACACAGCCACCGGGGAGCTGTTTTTT. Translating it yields CASSPRDTATGELFF.

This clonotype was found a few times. Written as DNA, the CDR3 is TGTGCCAGCAGCTTAGGCCCAACGGGGGCAAACTACGAGCAGTACTTC. Translation gives CASSLGPTGANYEQYF. The rearrangement uses TRBV7-2 and TRBJ2-7; either TRBD1 or TRBD2 may fit D (6 bases each). The V end was cut by 1 base, the J end by 3 bases, with 16 bases between. This CDR3 comprises 16 residues. Germline assignment: CDR1 SGHTA and CDR2 FQGNSA.

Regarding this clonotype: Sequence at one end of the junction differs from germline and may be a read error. In nucleotides, the CDR3 is TGTGCCAGCAGCTCTACTAGCGGGAGTAGAGGATTGGAGCAGATCTTC. Residues: CASSSTSGSRGLEQIF. The chain combines TRBV7-9 with TRBJ2-1, with 11 bases aligning to TRBD2. Germline lookup yields CDR1 SEHNR and CDR2 FQNEAQ (reference sequence). The CDR3 covers 16 residues. The variable domain in full, with the rest retrieved from reference TRBV7-9 and TRBJ2-1, is DTGVSQNPRHKITKRGQNVTFRCDPISEHNRLYWYRQTLGQGPEFLTYFQNEAQLEKSRLLSDRFSAERPKGSFSTLEIQRTEQGDSAMYLCASSSTSGSRGLEQIFGPGTRLTVL.

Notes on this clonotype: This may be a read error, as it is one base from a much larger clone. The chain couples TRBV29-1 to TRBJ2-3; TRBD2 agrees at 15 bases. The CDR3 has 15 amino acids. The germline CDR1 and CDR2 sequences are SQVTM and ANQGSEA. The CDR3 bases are TGCGGCGTACTTGGGACTAGCGGGAGGTCAGATACGCAGTATTTT. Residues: CGVLGTSGRSDTQYF.

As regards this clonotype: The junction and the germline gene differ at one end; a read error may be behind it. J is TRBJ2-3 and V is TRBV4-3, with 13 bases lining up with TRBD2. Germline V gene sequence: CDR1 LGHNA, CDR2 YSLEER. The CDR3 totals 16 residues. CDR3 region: CASSPGTSGTGDPQYF. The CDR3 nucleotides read TGCGCCAGCAGCCCTGGGACTAGCGGGACCGGAGATCCGCAGTATTTT.

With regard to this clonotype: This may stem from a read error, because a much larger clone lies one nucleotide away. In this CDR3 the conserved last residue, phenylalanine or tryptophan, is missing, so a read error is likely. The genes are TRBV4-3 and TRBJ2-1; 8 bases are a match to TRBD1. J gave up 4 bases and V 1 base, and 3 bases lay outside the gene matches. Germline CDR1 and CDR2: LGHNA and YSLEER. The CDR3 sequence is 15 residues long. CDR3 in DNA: TGCGCCAGCAGCCAAGGGCAGGGGGCGTACAATGAGCAGTTCATC. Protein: CASSQGQGAYNEQFI.

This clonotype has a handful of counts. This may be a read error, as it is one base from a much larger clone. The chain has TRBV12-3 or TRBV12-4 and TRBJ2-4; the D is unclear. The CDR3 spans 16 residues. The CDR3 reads CASSPSWGLAKNIRYF. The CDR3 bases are TGTGCCAGCAGTCCATCCTGGGGTTTGGCCAAAAACATTCGGTACTTC.

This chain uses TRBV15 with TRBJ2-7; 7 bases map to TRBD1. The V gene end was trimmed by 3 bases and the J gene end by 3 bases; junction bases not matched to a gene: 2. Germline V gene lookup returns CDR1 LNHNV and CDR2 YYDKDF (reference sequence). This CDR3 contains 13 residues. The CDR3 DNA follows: TGTGCCACCAGCAGGGGACAGCTCTACGAGCAGTACTTC. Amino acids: CATSRGQLYEQYF.

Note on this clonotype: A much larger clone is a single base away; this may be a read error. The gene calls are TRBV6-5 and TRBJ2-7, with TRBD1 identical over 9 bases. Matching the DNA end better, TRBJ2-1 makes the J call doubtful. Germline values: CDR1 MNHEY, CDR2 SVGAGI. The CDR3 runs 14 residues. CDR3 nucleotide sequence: TGTGCCAGTAAACCGGGACAGGGCAGAGTCGAGCAGTTCTTC. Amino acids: CASKPGQGRVEQFF.